The 9 T cell receptor beta chains reported below all come from one sample, sequenced in a study of blood T cell repertoires in COVID-19. Clones were sequenced by immunoSEQ multiplex PCR, and TCRdb holds only the in-frame ones, with some missing. The sample shows 250,000 to 350,000 clones, approximately 86% of them seen only once. The sample was peripheral blood. The receptors shown here come from a woman in her 70s with COVID-19, enrolled during active disease.

This sequence joins TRBV19 and TRBJ2-7; the match to TRBD1 covers 8 bases. CDR3 length: 18 amino acids. The germline V gene encodes CDR1 LNHDA and CDR2 SQIVND (reference sequence). Losses at the gene ends were 2 bases for V and 6 bases for J; bases not matched to a gene: 18. The CDR3 bases are TGTGCCAGTAGTATAAGGGGGACTTGCGAGACAGGGGAGTGCGAGCAGTACTTC. Amino acids: CASSIRGTCETGECEQYF.

This chain connects TRBV28 to TRBJ1-4, with 9 bases identical to TRBD1. The germline V gene has CDR1 MDHEN and CDR2 SYDVKM. Losses at the gene ends were 3 bases for V and 8 bases for J; bases not matched to a gene: 7. The CDR3 length is 15 residues. CDR3 DNA: TGTGCCAGCAGTTTGTCGACAGGGGGGCGCGAAAAACTGTTTTTT. Its translation is CASSLSTGGREKLFF.

The chain couples TRBV9 to TRBJ2-1; 7 nucleotides line up with TRBD1. Germline loops: CDR1 SGDLS, CDR2 YYNGEE. CDR3 length equals 15 residues. V lost 3 bases and J lost 5; bases outside the gene matches: 8. This CDR3 reads CASSARAGGNNEQFF. The CDR3 nucleotides read TGTGCCAGCAGCGCGAGGGCAGGGGGTAACAATGAGCAGTTCTTC.

The chain couples TRBV7-2 to TRBJ2-7, with TRBD1 matching over 10 bases. V lost 5 bases to trimming and J lost 2 bases; unmatched junction nucleotides: 6. The CDR3 spans 15 residues. The V gene's germline CDR1 is SGHTA and CDR2 FQGNSA. The CDR3 sequence: CASSPVGQGAYEQYF. The CDR3 DNA sequence: TGTGCCAGCAGCCCGGTAGGACAGGGGGCCTACGAGCAGTACTTC.

The V gene is TRBV2, the J gene TRBJ2-3; D perhaps matches TRBD1 (6 bases). Between the trimmed V and J ends, which lost 5 bases and 1 base, there was a span of 10 bases. The CDR3 is made up of 14 amino acids. Germline CDR1 reads SNHLY; CDR2 reads FYNNEI. CDR3 bases: TGTGCCAGCAGTCCGACAGGCGGCACAGATACGCAGTATTTT. It yields the protein CASSPTGGTDTQYF. The whole variable domain, filled in from reference TRBV2 and TRBJ2-3, reads EPEVTQTPSHQVTQMGQEVILRCVPISNHLYFYWYRQILGQKVEFLVSFYNNEISEKSEIFDDQFSVERPDGSNFTLKIRSTKLEDSAMYFCASSPTGGTDTQYFGPGTRLTVL.

This chain links TRBV13 with TRBJ2-1, with 7 bases lining up with TRBD2. The CDR3 is 15 residues long. Trimming at V came to 0 bases and at J to 2 bases, leaving 1 base not matched to a gene. The V gene's germline CDR1 is PRHDT and CDR2 FYEKMQ (reference sequence). The CDR3 loop reads CASSLGRGTYNEQFF. The CDR3 DNA sequence: TGTGCCAGCAGCTTAGGGCGGGGGACCTACAATGAGCAGTTCTTC.

J is TRBJ2-1 and V is TRBV12-5; 11 bases are a match to TRBD2. Per germline, CDR1 LGHNT and CDR2 FRNRAP. With 2 bases clipped from V and 4 bases from J, the junction kept 4 bases outside the gene matches. CDR3 length: 16 amino acids. The CDR3 coding sequence is TGTGCTAGTGGTTTGACTAGCGGGGGCCTTTACAATGAGCAGTTCTTC. Its translation: CASGLTSGGLYNEQFF.

The chain's CDR3 is CAISYTRTSGGLDEQFF. The CDR3 bases are TGTGCCATCAGCTATACGAGGACTAGCGGGGGGCTGGATGAGCAGTTCTTC. The J gene is TRBJ2-1, the V gene TRBV10-3, with 14 nucleotides matching TRBD2. This CDR3 is built from 17 residues. Germline CDR1 reads ENHRY; CDR2 reads SYGVKD. J was trimmed by 8 bases and V by 6 bases; bases with no gene match: 12.

The chain uses TRBV18 and TRBJ1-3; the D is unclear. Germline CDR1 reads KGHSH; CDR2 reads LQKENI. V lost 4 bases to trimming and J lost 2 bases, with 6 bases between them. This CDR3 is built from 13 residues. The chain's CDR3 is CASSQSPGNTIYF. The CDR3 DNA reads as TGTGCCAGCTCACAAAGCCCTGGAAACACCATATATTTT.